What follows describes a single T cell receptor beta chain. The antigen remains unidentified. Clones were read by immunoSEQ multiplex PCR, and TCRdb kept only the in-frame ones, dropping some. The table shows 100,000 to 150,000 clones, with 92% occurring only once. The data stem from a study of OX40 agonist ivuxolimab in advanced cancers. Looking at the study overall: At about 81% male, the cohort had a mean age of about 60 years, ranging from roughly 20 to 79. Study-wide results and caveats: The CD4+ and CD8+ T cells in the blood had expanded clonally by week 6 at 0.1 to 3.0 mg/kg.

Germline CDR1 and CDR2: SGHTA and FQGNSA. The length of the CDR3 is 15 residues. V was cut by 1 base and J by 5 bases, with 12 bases left in between. This sequence originates from an adult with an advanced solid tumor such as melanoma, head and neck, liver or kidney cancer. The genes are TRBV7-2 and TRBJ1-5; D may be TRBD1 (5 bases). The sequences come from CD4+ or CD8+ T cells sorted from blood, collected in a trial of the OX40 agonist ivuxolimab. CDR3 loop: CASSLVGQGYQPQHF. CDR3 coding DNA: TGTGCCAGCAGCTTAGTGGGGCAGGGATATCAGCCCCAGCATTTT.